These T cell receptor beta chains were read from a single sample in a study of blood T cell repertoires in COVID-19. Using immunoSEQ multiplex PCR, the repertoire was profiled, and TCRdb retains in-frame clones only, with some absent. The repertoire holds about 29,000 clones, with 85% to 90% as singletons. The material sequenced was peripheral blood. The receptor set was obtained from a man older than 75 with acute or convalescent COVID-19. Both conserved end residues are part of each CDR3. The D gene is left open where the match is weak. The size entry is marked missing in some rows and otherwise reads once, few, many or a size class.

>TRBJ1-4|TRBD1|once|TRBV19
CASSIGGTGTTNEKLFF
TGTGCCAGTAGTATAGGAGGGACAGGGACAACTAATGAAAAACTGTTTTTT
>TRBJ2-2|TRBD2|few|TRBV27
CASSLSRLTGGGELFF
TGTGCCAGCAGTTTATCGCGGCTAACGGGGGGCGGGGAGCTGTTTTTT
>TRBJ2-1|TRBD1|NA|TRBV5-4
CASSLATGGHNEQFF
TGTGCCAGCAGCTTGGCTACAGGGGGGCACAATGAGCAGTTCTTC
>TRBJ2-1|TRBD2|NA|TRBV6-5
CASSYQRGGLYEQFF
TGTGCCAGCAGTTACCAGCGGGGGGGCCTCTATGAGCAGTTCTTC
>TRBJ1-2|NA|NA|TRBV21-1
CASSKSGQGAGCDGYTF
TGTGCCAGCAGCAAATCGGGACAGGGGGCAGGCTGTGATGGCTACACCTTC
>TRBJ2-1|TRBD1|NA|TRBV5-1
CASSLGTGVHEQFF
TGCGCCAGCAGCTTGGGCACAGGGGTTCATGAGCAGTTCTTC
>TRBJ2-5|NA|NA|TRBV5-1
CASSRPGEETQYF
TGCGCCAGCAGCCGCCCTGGGGAGGAGACCCAGTACTTC
>TRBJ2-7|TRBD1|NA|TRBV5-4
CASSLDGVRGNEQYF
TGTGCCAGCAGCTTGGATGGCGTCAGGGGGAACGAGCAGTACTTC
>TRBJ1-2|TRBD1|few|TRBV2
CASIRQGAAAGYGYTF
TGTGCCAGCATTCGACAGGGGGCCGCTGCGGGCTATGGCTACACCTTC
>TRBJ1-6|NA|once|TRBV7-8
CASSLLQGSVSYNSPLHF
TGTGCCAGCAGCTTATTGCAGGGCTCGGTCTCCTATAATTCACCCCTCCACTTT
>TRBJ2-7|NA|NA|TRBV2
CASRAQGRGEVGEQYF
TGTGCCAGCAGAGCCCAGGGGAGGGGCGAGGTCGGCGAGCAGTACTTC
>TRBJ2-3|NA|NA|TRBV24-1
CATSDPSGGTDTQYF
TGTGCCACCAGTGATCCTTCCGGGGGCACAGATACGCAGTATTTT
>TRBJ2-7|TRBD1|NA|TRBV6-5
CASRKGRDRYYEQYF
TGTGCCAGCAGGAAGGGACGGGACAGGTATTACGAGCAGTACTTC
>TRBJ2-3|TRBD2|NA|TRBV4-2
CASSQDSSGGALDTQYF
TGTGCCAGCAGCCAAGATTCAAGCGGGGGGGCGTTAGATACGCAGTATTTT
>TRBJ2-2|NA|NA|TRBV6-2/TRBV6-3
CASNPSGGTGELFF
TGTGCCAGCAACCCTTCCGGGGGCACCGGGGAGCTGTTTTTT
>TRBJ2-3|NA|NA|TRBV29-1
CSVVGRTGGTDTQYF
TGCAGCGTTGTTGGGAGGACAGGTGGGACAGATACGCAGTATTTT
>TRBJ1-2|TRBD1|NA|TRBV5-4
CASSRLGQVNYGYTF
TGTGCCAGCAGCCGCCTCGGACAGGTCAACTATGGCTACACCTTC
>TRBJ1-3|NA|NA|TRBV7-9
CASRPTGASSGNTIYF
TGTGCCAGCAGACCGACAGGCGCAAGCTCTGGAAACACCATATATTTT
>TRBJ1-1|TRBD1|NA|TRBV6-1
CASSDRRGRDVNTEAFF
TGTGCCAGCAGTGATAGGAGGGGGCGGGATGTGAACACTGAAGCTTTCTTT
>TRBJ1-2|NA|NA|TRBV15
CATSRDPLRTNYGYTF
TGTGCCACCAGCAGAGATCCTCTGCGGACTAACTATGGCTACACCTTC